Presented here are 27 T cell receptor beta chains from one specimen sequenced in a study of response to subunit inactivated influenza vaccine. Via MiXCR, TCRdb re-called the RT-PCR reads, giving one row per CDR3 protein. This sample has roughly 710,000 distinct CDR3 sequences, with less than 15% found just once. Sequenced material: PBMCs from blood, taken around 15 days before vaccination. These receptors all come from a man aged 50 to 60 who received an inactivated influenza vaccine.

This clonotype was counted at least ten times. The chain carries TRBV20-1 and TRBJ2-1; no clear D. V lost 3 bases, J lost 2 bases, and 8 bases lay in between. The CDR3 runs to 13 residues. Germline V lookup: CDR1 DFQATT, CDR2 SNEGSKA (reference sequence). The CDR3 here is CSARDDPYNEQFF. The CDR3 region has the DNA TGCAGTGCTAGGGACGATCCCTACAATGAGCAGTTCTTC.

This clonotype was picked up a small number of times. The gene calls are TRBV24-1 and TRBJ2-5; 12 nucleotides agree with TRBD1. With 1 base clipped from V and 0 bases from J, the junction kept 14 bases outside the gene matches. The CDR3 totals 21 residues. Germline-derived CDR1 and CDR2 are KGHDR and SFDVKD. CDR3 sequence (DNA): TGTGCCACCAGTGATTTTAAGTGGGGACAGGGGGCGGACGAATACCAAGAGACCCAGTACTTC. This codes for CATSDFKWGQGADEYQETQYF.

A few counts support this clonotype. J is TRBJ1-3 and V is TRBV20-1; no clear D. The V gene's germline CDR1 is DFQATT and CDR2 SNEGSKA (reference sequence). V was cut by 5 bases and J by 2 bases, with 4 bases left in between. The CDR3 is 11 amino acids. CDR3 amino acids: CSAWTGNTIYF. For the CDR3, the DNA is TGCAGTGCTTGGACTGGAAACACCATATATTTT.

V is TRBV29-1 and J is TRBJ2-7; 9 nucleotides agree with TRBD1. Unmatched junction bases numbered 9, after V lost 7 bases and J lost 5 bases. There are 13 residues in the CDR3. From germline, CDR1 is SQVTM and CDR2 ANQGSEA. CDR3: CSAMGQGRNEQYF. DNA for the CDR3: TGCAGCGCAATGGGACAGGGACGCAACGAGCAGTACTTC.

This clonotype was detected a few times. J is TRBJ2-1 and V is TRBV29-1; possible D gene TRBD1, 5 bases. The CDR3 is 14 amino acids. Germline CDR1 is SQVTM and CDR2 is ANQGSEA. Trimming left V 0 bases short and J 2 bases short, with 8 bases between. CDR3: CSVEDLGAYNEQFF. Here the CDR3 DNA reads TGCAGCGTTGAAGATCTAGGGGCCTACAATGAGCAGTTCTTC.

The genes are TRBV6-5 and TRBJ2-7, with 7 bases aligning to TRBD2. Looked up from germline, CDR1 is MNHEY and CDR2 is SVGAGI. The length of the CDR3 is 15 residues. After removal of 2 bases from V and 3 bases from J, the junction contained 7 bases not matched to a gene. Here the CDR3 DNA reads TGTGCCAGCAGTTACAGGCAGCGGGGTGACTACGAGCAGTACTTC. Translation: CASSYRQRGDYEQYF.

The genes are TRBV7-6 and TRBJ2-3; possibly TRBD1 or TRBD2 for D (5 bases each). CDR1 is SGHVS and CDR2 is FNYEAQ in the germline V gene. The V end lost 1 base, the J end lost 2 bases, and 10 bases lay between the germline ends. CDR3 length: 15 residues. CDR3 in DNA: TGTGCCAGCAGCTTAGTGGTGGGACCCACAGATACGCAGTATTTT. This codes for CASSLVVGPTDTQYF.

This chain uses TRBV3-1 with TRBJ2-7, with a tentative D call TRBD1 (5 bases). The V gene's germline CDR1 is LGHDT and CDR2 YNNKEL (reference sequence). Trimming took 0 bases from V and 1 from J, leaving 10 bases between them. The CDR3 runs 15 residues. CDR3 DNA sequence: TGTGCCAGCAGCCAAGATTTGGGGCCTTCCTACGAGCAGTACTTC. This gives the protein CASSQDLGPSYEQYF.

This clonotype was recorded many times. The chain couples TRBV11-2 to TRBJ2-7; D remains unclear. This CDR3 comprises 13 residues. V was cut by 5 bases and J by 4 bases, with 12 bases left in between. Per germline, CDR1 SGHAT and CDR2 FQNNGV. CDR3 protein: CASSPSPLYEQYF. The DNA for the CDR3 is TGTGCCAGCAGCCCCAGCCCCCTTTACGAGCAGTACTTC.

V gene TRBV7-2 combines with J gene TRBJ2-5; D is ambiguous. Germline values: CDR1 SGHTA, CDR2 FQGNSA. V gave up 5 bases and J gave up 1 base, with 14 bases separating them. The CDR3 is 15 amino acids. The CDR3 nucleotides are TGTGCCAGCAGCCTCCTGCCCCGGGCCCAAGAGACCCAGTACTTC. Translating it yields CASSLLPRAQETQYF.

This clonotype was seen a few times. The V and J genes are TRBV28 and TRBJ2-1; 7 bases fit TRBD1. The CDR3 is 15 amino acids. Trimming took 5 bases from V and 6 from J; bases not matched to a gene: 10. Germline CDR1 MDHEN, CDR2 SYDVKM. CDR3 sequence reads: CASSPGTEYRNEQFF. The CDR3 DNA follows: TGTGCCAGCAGTCCCGGGACAGAGTACCGCAATGAGCAGTTCTTC. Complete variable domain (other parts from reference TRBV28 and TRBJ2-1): DVKVTQSSRYLVKRTGEKVFLECVQDMDHENMFWYRQDPGLGLRLIYFSYDVKMKEKGDIPEGYSVSREKKERFSLILESASTNQTSMYLCASSPGTEYRNEQFFGPGTRLTVL.

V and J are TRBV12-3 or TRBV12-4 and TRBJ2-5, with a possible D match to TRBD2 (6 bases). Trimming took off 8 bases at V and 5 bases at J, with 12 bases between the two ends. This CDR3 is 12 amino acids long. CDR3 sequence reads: CASGRPRETQYF. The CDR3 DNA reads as TGTGCCAGCGGGAGGCCTCGGGAGACCCAGTACTTC.

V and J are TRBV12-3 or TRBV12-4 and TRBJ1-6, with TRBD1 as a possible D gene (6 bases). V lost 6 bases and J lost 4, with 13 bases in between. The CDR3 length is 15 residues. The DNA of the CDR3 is TGTGCCAGCAGATCAGGGGTTCGTTATAATTCACCCCTCCACTTT. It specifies CASRSGVRYNSPLHF.

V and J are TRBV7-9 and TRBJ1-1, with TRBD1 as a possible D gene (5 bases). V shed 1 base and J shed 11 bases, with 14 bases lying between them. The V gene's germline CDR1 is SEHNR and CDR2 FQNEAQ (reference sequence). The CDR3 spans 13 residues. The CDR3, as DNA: TGTGCCAGCAGCTTAGATTTGGGGCATGCGGCTTTCTTT. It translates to CASSLDLGHAAFF.

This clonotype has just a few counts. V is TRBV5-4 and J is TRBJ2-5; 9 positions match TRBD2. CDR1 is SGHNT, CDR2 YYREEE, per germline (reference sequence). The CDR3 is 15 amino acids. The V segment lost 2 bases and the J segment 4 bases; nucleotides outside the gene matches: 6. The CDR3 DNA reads TGTGCCAGCAGCTTCATAGCGGGAGCTGCAGAGACCCAGTACTTC. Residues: CASSFIAGAAETQYF.

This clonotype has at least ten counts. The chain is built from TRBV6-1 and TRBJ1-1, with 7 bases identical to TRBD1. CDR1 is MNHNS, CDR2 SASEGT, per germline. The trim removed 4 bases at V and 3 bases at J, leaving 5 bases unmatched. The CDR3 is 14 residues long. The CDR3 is CASSGQGDHTEAFF. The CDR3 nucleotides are TGTGCCAGCAGTGGACAGGGCGATCACACTGAAGCTTTCTTT.

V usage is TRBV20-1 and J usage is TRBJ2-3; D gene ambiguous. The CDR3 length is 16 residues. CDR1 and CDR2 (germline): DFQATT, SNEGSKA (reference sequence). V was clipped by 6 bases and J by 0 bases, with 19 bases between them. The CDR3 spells CSAISHRISSTDTQYF. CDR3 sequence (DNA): TGCAGTGCCATATCACACCGGATTTCCAGCACAGATACGCAGTATTTT.

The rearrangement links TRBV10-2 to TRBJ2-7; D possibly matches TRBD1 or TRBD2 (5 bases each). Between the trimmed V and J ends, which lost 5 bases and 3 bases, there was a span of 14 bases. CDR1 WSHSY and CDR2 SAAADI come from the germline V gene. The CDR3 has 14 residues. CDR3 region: CASSRDPKYYEQYF. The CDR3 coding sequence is TGCGCCAGCAGTCGGGACCCAAAATACTACGAGCAGTACTTC.

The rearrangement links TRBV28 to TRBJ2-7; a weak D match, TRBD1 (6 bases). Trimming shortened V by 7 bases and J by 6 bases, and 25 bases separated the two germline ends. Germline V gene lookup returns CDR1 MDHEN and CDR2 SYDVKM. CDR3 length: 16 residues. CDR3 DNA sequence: TGTGCCAGCACTAAGTTAGGGACACTTCGGATGTCCGAGCAGTACTTC. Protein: CASTKLGTLRMSEQYF.

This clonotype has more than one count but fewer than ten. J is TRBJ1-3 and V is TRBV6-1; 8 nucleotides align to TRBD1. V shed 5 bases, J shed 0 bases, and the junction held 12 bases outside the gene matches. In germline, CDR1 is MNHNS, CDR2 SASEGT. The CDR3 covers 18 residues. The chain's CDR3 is CASSPAKGQANSGNTIYF. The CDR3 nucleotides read TGTGCCAGCAGTCCAGCCAAGGGACAGGCGAACTCTGGAAACACCATATATTTT.

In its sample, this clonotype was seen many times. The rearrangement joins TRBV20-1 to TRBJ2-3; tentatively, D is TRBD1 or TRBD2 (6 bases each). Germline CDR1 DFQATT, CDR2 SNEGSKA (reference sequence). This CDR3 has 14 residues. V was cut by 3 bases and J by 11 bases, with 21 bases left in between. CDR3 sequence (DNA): TGCAGTGCTAGCGTCGGGGGCCCGGGGATGGGGCAGTATTTT. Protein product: CSASVGGPGMGQYF.

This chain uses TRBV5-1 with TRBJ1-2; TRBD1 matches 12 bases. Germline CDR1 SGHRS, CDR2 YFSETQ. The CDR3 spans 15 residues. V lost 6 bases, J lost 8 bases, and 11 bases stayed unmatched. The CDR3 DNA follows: TGCGCCAGCAATCCCGGGACAGGGGGCGGGAGAGGCTACACCTTC. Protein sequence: CASNPGTGGGRGYTF.

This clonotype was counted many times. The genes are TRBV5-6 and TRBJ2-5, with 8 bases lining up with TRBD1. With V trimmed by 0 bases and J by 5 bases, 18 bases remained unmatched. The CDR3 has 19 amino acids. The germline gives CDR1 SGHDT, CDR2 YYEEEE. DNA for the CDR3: TGTGCCAGCAGCTTGGACGGTCAGGGGGCGAATAAACCAGGGGAGACCCAGTACTTC. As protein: CASSLDGQGANKPGETQYF.

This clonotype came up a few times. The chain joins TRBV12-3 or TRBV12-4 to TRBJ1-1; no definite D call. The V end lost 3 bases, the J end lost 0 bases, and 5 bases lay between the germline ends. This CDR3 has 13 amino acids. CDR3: CASSFILNTEAFF. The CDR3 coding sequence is TGTGCCAGCAGTTTCATCCTGAACACTGAAGCTTTCTTT.

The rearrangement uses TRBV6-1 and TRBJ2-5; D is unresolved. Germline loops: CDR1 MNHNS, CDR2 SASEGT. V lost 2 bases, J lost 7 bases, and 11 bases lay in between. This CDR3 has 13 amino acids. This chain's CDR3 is CASSEMDFGTQYF. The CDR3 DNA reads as TGTGCCAGCAGTGAAATGGATTTTGGGACCCAGTACTTC.

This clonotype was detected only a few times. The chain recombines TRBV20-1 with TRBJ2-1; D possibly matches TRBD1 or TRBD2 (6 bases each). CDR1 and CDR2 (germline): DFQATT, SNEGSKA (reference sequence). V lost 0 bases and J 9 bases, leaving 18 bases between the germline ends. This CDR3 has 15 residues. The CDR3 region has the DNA TGCAGTGCTAGAGATTCGAGGAAAGGGGGACTTGAGCAGTTCTTC. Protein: CSARDSRKGGLEQFF.

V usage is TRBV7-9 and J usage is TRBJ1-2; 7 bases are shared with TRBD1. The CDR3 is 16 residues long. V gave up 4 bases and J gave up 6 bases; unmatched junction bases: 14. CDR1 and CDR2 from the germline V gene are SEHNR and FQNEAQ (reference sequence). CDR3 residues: CASSSRSGDSVHGYTF. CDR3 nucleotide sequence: TGTGCCAGCAGCTCCCGGTCGGGGGACAGTGTACATGGCTACACCTTC.